The 8 T cell receptor beta chains below come from one sample, sequenced in a study of blood T cell repertoires in COVID-19. Sequencing used immunoSEQ multiplex PCR; TCRdb keeps in-frame clones, though not all of them. The table includes 200,000 to 300,000 clones, roughly 84% detected once. The sample taken for sequencing was peripheral blood. The receptors were sampled from a human donor in a cohort sampled during active COVID-19.

This chain joins TRBV5-6 and TRBJ1-2, with 7 bases lining up with TRBD1. Unmatched junction bases numbered 12, after V lost 1 base and J lost 6 bases. Germline CDR1 is SGHDT and CDR2 is YYEEEE. The CDR3 consists of 16 residues. The CDR3 DNA is TGTGCCAGCAGCTTGCGGCAGGGGGGCCTTTCGGATGGCTACACCTTC. Protein product: CASSLRQGGLSDGYTF. Full variable domain (rest looked up from reference TRBV5-6 and TRBJ1-2): DAGVTQSPTHLIKTRGQQVTLRCSPKSGHDTVSWYQQALGQGPQFIFQYYEEEERQRGNFPDRFSGHQFPNYSSELNVNALLLGDSALYLCASSLRQGGLSDGYTFGSGTRLTVV.

This chain links TRBV19 with TRBJ1-2; possibly TRBD1 for D (6 bases). The length of the CDR3 is 13 residues. Germline V gives CDR1 LNHDA, CDR2 SQIVND (reference sequence). V gave up 4 bases and J gave up 4 bases, with 10 bases separating them. CDR3 region: CASSTGGAYGYTF. The DNA of the CDR3 is TGTGCCAGTAGTACCGGGGGGGCCTATGGCTACACCTTC.

The V call is TRBV7-8, the J call TRBJ1-4, with 11 bases identical to TRBD1. J lost 9 bases, V lost 0 bases, and 3 bases had no gene match. The CDR3 contains 15 residues. Germline values: CDR1 SGHVS, CDR2 FQNEAQ. The CDR3 reads CASSLAGTGGQKLFF. CDR3 DNA: TGTGCCAGCAGCTTAGCCGGGACAGGGGGACAAAAACTGTTTTTT.

V and J are TRBV5-5 and TRBJ1-3; the D is unclear. The CDR3 is made up of 17 amino acids. The V gene lost 0 bases and the J gene lost 0 bases, with 13 bases spanning the gap. CDR1 is SGHKS, CDR2 YYEKEE, per germline (reference sequence). The CDR3 DNA reads as TGTGCCAGCAGCTTGGCCACCGCGGGGAACTCTGGAAACACCATATATTTT. Amino acid sequence: CASSLATAGNSGNTIYF.

This rearrangement joins TRBV28 to TRBJ1-5; no clear D. The ends were cut back, 5 bases at V and 6 bases at J, with 17 bases in the middle. The CDR3 loop spans 15 amino acids. Germline V gene lookup returns CDR1 MDHEN and CDR2 SYDVKM. The CDR3 sequence: CASSPTPQESQPQHF. CDR3 sequence (DNA): TGTGCCAGCAGTCCAACACCCCAAGAAAGTCAGCCCCAGCATTTT.

The V and J genes are TRBV28 and TRBJ1-2; 7 bases are a match to TRBD1. V shed 4 bases, J shed 4 bases, and the junction held 9 bases outside the gene matches. The CDR3 is 15 residues long. Germline V gene data show CDR1 as MDHEN and CDR2 as SYDVKM. DNA of the CDR3: TGTGCCAGCAGTTCTCAGGGGGGAAAAAGCTATGGCTACACCTTC. Residues: CASSSQGGKSYGYTF.

J is TRBJ2-5 and V is TRBV7-2; D unclear. This CDR3 is 16 amino acids long. V was trimmed by 5 bases and J by 1 base, leaving 17 bases between them. CDR1 is SGHTA, CDR2 FQGNSA, per germline. CDR3 sequence (DNA): TGTGCCAGCAGCCGTCACAGCCGTACCACCCAAGAGACCCAGTACTTC. Translated: CASSRHSRTTQETQYF.

This chain joins TRBV11-3 and TRBJ2-3; maybe TRBD2 (5 bases). CDR1 SGHNT and CDR2 YENEEA come from the germline V gene. V lost 5 bases and J lost 7, with 19 bases in between. The CDR3 is 15 amino acids. CDR3 loop: CASSPGLGDKYTQYF. The CDR3 region has the DNA TGTGCCAGCAGCCCCGGACTCGGAGACAAATATACGCAGTATTTT.